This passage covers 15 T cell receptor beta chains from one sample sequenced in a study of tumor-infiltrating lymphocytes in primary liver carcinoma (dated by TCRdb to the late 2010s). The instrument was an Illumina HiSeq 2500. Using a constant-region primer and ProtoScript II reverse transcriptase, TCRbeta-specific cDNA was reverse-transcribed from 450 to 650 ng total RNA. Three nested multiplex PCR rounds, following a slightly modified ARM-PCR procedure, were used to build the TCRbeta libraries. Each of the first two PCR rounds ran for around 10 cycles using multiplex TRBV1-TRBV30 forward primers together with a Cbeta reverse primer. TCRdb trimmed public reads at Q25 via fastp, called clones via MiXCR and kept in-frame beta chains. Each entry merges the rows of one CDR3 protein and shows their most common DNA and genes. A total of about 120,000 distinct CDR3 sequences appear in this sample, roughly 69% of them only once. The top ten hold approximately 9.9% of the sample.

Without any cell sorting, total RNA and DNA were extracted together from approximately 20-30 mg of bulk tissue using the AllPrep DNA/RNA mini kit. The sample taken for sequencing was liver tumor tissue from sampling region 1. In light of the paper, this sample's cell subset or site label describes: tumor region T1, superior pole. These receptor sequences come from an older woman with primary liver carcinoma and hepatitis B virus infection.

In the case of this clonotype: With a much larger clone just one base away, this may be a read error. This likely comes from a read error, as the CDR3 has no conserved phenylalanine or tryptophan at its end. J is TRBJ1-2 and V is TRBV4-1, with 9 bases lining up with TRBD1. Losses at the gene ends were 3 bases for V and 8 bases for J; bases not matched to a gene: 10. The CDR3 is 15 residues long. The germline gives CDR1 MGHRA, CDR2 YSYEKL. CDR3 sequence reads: CASSHSDRGTEGYTI. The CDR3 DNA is TGCGCCAGCAGCCACTCCGACAGGGGGACGGAAGGCTACACCATC.

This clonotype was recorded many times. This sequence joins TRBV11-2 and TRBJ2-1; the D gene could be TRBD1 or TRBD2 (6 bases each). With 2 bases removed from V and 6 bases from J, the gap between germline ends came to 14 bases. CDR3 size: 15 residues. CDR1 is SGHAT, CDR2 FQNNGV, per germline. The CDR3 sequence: CASSLRGTSTNEQFF. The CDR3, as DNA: TGTGCCAGCAGCTTAAGGGGGACTTCCACCAATGAGCAGTTCTTC.

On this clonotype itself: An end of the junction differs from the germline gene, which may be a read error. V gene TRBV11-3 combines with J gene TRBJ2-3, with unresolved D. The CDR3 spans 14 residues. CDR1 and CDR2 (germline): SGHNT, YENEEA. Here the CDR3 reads CASSLNPSSFIPFF. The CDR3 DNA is TGTGCCAGCAGCTTAAATCCGTCCAGTTTTATCCCCTTTTTC.

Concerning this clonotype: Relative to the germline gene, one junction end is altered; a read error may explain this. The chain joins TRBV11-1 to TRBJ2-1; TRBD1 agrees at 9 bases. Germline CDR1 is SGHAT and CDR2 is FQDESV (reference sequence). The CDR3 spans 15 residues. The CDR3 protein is CASSAGTGRFNERLF. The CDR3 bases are TGTGCCAGCAGCGCCGGGACAGGGAGGTTCAATGAGCGGTTATTC.

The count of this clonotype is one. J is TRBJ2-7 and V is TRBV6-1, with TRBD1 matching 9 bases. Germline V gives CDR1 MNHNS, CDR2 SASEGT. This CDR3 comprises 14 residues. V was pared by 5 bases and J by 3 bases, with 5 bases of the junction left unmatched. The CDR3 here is CASSNRGLSYEQYF. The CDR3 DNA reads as TGTGCCAGCAGTAACAGGGGGCTCAGCTACGAGCAGTACTTC.

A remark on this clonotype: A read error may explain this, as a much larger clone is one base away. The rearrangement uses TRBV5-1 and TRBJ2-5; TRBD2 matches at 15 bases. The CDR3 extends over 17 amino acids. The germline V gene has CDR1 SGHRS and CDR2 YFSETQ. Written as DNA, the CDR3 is TGCGTCAGCAGCTTGATGGGACTAGCGGGAGGAGGAGAGACCCAGTACTTC. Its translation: CVSSLMGLAGGGETQYF.

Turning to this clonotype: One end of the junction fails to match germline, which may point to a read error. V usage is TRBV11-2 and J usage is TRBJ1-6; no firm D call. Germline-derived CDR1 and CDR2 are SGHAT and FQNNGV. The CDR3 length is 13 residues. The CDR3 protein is CAGSFVMSSPLHF. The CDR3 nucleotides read TGTGCAGGCAGCTTTGTAATGAGTTCACCCCTCCACTTC. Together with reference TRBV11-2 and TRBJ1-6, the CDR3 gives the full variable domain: EAGVAQSPRYKIIEKRQSVAFWCNPISGHATLYWYQQILGQGPKLLIQFQNNGVVDDSQLPKDRFSAERLKGVDSTLKIQPAKLEDSAVYLCAGSFVMSSPLHFGNGTRLTVT.

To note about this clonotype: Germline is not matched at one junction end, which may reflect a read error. The DNA of the CDR3 is TGTGCCAACAGCTCGGGCGGGATGGACACCGGGGAGCCGTTTTTT. As protein: CANSSGGMDTGEPFF. The chain carries TRBV11-2 and TRBJ2-2; TRBD2 might be the D (6 bases). The CDR3 contains 15 residues. CDR1 and CDR2 (germline): SGHAT, FQNNGV.

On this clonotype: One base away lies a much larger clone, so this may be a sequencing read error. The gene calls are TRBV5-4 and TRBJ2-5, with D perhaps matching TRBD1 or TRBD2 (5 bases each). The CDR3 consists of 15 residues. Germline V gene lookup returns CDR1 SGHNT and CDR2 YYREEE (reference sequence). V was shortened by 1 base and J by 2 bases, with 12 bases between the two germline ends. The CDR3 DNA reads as TGTGCCAGCAGCTTGTTGGGGGTTCGACAAGAGACCCAGTACTTC. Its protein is CASSLLGVRQETQYF.

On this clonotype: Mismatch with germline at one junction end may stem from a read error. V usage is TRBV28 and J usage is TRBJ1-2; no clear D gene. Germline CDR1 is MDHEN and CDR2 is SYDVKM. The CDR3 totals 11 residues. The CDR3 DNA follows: TGTGCCAGCATGGCTAACTGTGGCTACACCTTC. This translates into CASMANCGYTF.

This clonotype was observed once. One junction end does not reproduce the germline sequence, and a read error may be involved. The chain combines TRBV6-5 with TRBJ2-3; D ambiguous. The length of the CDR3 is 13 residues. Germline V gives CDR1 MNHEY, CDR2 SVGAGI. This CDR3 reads CASSYSPQNTLYF. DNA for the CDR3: TGTGCCAGCAGTTACAGTCCGCAGAATACGCTGTATTTT.

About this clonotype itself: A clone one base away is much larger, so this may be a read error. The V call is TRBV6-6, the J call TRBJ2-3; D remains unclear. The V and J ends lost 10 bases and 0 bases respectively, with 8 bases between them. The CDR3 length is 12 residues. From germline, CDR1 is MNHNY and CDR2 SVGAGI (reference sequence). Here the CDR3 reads CANTSSTDTQYF. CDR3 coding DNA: TGTGCCAACACGTCTAGCACAGATACGCAGTATTTT.

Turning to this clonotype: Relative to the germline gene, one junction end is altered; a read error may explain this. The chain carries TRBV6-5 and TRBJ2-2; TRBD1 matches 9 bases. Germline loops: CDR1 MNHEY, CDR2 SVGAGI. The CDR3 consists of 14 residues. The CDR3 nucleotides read TGTGCCACCAGTCGGGACAGGGAGGCCGGGGAGCTGTTTTTT. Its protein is CATSRDREAGELFF.

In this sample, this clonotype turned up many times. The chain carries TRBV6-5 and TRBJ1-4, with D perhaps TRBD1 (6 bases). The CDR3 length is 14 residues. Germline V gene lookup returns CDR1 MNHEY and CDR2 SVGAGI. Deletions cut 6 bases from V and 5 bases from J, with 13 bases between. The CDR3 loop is CASSRTEQNEKLFF. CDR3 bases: TGTGCCAGCAGCAGGACAGAGCAGAATGAAAAACTGTTTTTT.

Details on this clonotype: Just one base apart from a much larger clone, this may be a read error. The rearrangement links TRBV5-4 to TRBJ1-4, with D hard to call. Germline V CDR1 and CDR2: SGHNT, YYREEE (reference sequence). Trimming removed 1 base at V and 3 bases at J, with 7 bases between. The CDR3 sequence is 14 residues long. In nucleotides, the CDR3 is TGTGCCAGCAGCTTGAAGCAGGCTAATGAAAAACTGTTTTTT. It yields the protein CASSLKQANEKLFF.